One sample yielded the 18 T cell receptor beta chains listed below, sequenced in a study of T cell responses to AZD1222 COVID-19 vaccine. This table comes from immunoSEQ multiplex PCR, and its TCRdb copy is limited to in-frame clones, with some not included. The sample yields 160,000 or so clones, about 87% seen once. The specimen was peripheral blood, collected 28 days after the second dose of the MenACWY control vaccine. The receptors shown here come from an adult who received the MenACWY meningococcal vaccine as a control.

The chain carries TRBV5-1 and TRBJ1-1; 7 bases map to TRBD1. The CDR3 runs to 14 residues. The V gene end was trimmed by 7 bases and the J gene end by 1 base; junction bases not matched to a gene: 7. Germline values: CDR1 SGHRS, CDR2 YFSETQ. CDR3 sequence reads: CASGSRTGNTEAFF. The DNA for the CDR3 is TGCGCCAGCGGTTCCCGGACAGGGAACACTGAAGCTTTCTTT.

The V and J genes are TRBV4-3 and TRBJ2-3; D possibly uses TRBD1 or TRBD2 (5 bases each). This CDR3 spans 15 amino acids. The V and J ends lost 0 bases and 2 bases respectively, with 9 bases between them. Germline V lookup: CDR1 LGHNA, CDR2 YSLEER. CDR3 amino acids: CASSQDPGATDTQYF. The CDR3 DNA sequence: TGCGCCAGCAGCCAAGATCCCGGGGCCACAGATACGCAGTATTTT.

The CDR3 protein is CASSYSRPNEQFF. As DNA, the CDR3 is TGTGCCAGCAGCTACTCCCGCCCTAATGAGCAGTTCTTC. The chain has TRBV13 and TRBJ2-1; D is ambiguous. CDR3 size: 13 residues. Trimming left V 4 bases short and J 7 bases short, with 11 bases between. Germline V gene lookup returns CDR1 PRHDT and CDR2 FYEKMQ (reference sequence). The full variable domain, its missing parts supplied by reference TRBV13 and TRBJ2-1, is AAGVIQSPRHLIKEKRETATLKCYPIPRHDTVYWYQQGPGQDPQFLISFYEKMQSDKGSIPDRFSAQQFSDYHSELNMSSLELGDSALYFCASSYSRPNEQFFGPGTRLTVL.

The chain couples TRBV14 to TRBJ1-1; D unclear. With 4 bases removed from V and 6 bases from J, the gap between germline ends came to 6 bases. Per the germline V gene, CDR1 is SGHDN and CDR2 is FVKESK. This CDR3 comprises 11 residues. Here the CDR3 reads CASSRRSEAFF. CDR3 coding DNA: TGTGCCAGCAGCCGAAGGTCTGAAGCTTTCTTT.

To note about this clone: This sample also contains other DNA sequences that code for the same CDR3. The V call is TRBV5-1, the J call TRBJ1-2; D unresolved. Between the trimmed V and J ends, which lost 0 bases and 8 bases, there was a span of 8 bases. The CDR3 extends over 12 amino acids. Germline CDR1 is SGHRS and CDR2 is YFSETQ. The CDR3, as DNA: TGCGCCAGCAGCTTGGAAGGGTACGGCTACACCTTC. It is translated as CASSLEGYGYTF.

The chain combines TRBV5-4 with TRBJ2-7; perhaps TRBD2 as D (6 bases). Germline CDR1 reads SGHNT; CDR2 reads YYREEE (reference sequence). The CDR3 is 19 amino acids. Deletions cut 5 bases from V and 1 base from J, with 28 bases between. The CDR3 loop is CASSGGGSGPRQTSYEQYF. The CDR3 bases are TGTGCCAGCAGTGGGGGAGGTAGCGGTCCTCGTCAGACTTCCTACGAGCAGTACTTC.

This sequence joins TRBV14 and TRBJ1-2; TRBD1 might be the D (5 bases). In germline, CDR1 is SGHDN, CDR2 FVKESK. This CDR3 comprises 15 residues. V was cut by 4 bases and J by 0 bases, with 12 bases left in between. The CDR3 bases are TGTGCCAGCAGCCCCAGACAGTACACTAACTATGGCTACACCTTC. Translated: CASSPRQYTNYGYTF. The complete variable domain, with remaining parts taken from reference TRBV14 and TRBJ1-2, reads EAGVTQFPSHSVIEKGQTVTLRCDPISGHDNLYWYRRVMGKEIKFLLHFVKESKQDESGMPNNRFLAERTGGTYSTLKVQPAELEDSGVYFCASSPRQYTNYGYTFGSGTRLTVV.

The genes are TRBV19 and TRBJ2-7; D might be TRBD2 (5 bases). Deletions cut 5 bases from V and 4 bases from J, with 12 bases between. The CDR3 has 13 residues. Germline V CDR1 and CDR2: LNHDA, SQIVND (reference sequence). In DNA, the CDR3 is TGTGCCAGTAGTCCGGACTTTCCTTACGAGCAGTACTTC. As protein: CASSPDFPYEQYF. Looking up the rest from reference TRBV19 and TRBJ2-7 gives the full variable domain: DGGITQSPKYLFRKEGQNVTLSCEQNLNHDAMYWYRQDPGQGLRLIYYSQIVNDFQKGDIAEGYSVSREKKESFPLTVTSAQKNPTAFYLCASSPDFPYEQYFGPGTRLTVT.

The chain links TRBV10-3 to TRBJ1-2, with D possibly being TRBD1 (5 bases). CDR3 size: 16 residues. V was trimmed by 3 bases and J by 4 bases, leaving 18 bases between them. The germline gives CDR1 ENHRY, CDR2 SYGVKD. For the CDR3, the DNA is TGTGCCATCAGTGAATGGGGTGTGGGACGGACCTATGGCTACACCTTC. As protein: CAISEWGVGRTYGYTF.

The gene calls are TRBV6-5 and TRBJ1-4; TRBD1 is a possible D gene (5 bases). Germline V gene sequence: CDR1 MNHEY, CDR2 SVGAGI. Between the trimmed V and J ends, which lost 4 bases and 0 bases, there was a span of 6 bases. This CDR3 is built from 14 residues. CDR3: CASSLTATNEKLFF. The DNA of the CDR3 is TGTGCCAGCAGTTTGACAGCAACTAATGAAAAACTGTTTTTT.

The rearrangement uses TRBV29-1 and TRBJ1-1, with D possibly TRBD1 on 6 matching bases. Germline CDR1 reads SQVTM; CDR2 reads ANQGSEA. V was clipped by 2 bases and J by 3 bases, with 7 bases between them. CDR3 size: 12 residues. CDR3 in amino acids: CSVETGHTEAFF. In nucleotides, the CDR3 is TGCAGCGTTGAAACAGGGCACACTGAAGCTTTCTTT.

V usage is TRBV7-2 and J usage is TRBJ1-1, with D maybe TRBD1 (5 bases). CDR1 is SGHTA and CDR2 is FQGNSA in the germline V gene. CDR3 length: 13 amino acids. V dropped 0 bases and J dropped 5 bases, with 7 bases sitting between them. DNA for the CDR3: TGTGCCAGCAGCTTAGCAGGGGATACTGAAGCTTTCTTT. It translates to CASSLAGDTEAFF.

The gene calls are TRBV6-2 or TRBV6-3 and TRBJ1-2, with D possibly being TRBD1 (5 bases). V gave up 4 bases and J gave up 2 bases, with 14 bases separating them. The CDR3 has 15 amino acids. Germline CDR1 reads MNHEY; CDR2 reads SVGEGT. In DNA, the CDR3 is TGTGCCAGCAGTTCCCCTCTACGGGGGAACTATGGCTACACCTTC. This codes for CASSSPLRGNYGYTF.

The chain couples TRBV24-1 to TRBJ2-5, with D perhaps TRBD2 (7 bases). Per the germline V gene, CDR1 is KGHDR and CDR2 is SFDVKD. The germline V and J ends were trimmed by 4 bases and 5 bases, with 19 bases remaining between them. There are 16 residues in the CDR3. CDR3 residues: CATSESRGGVDETQYF. The CDR3 region has the DNA TGTGCCACCAGTGAGTCTAGGGGGGGGGTCGATGAGACCCAGTACTTC.

This clone was detected once. The CDR3 loop reads CAISGKPGLAGSDTQYF. The DNA of the CDR3 is TGTGCCATCAGTGGGAAACCGGGACTAGCGGGGAGTGATACGCAGTATTTT. This chain links TRBV10-3 with TRBJ2-3, with 13 bases fitting TRBD2. CDR1 and CDR2 (germline): ENHRY, SYGVKD. CDR3 length: 17 residues. V shed 4 bases and J 6 bases; nucleotides not matched to a gene: 10.

The V call is TRBV5-1, the J call TRBJ2-7; TRBD1 or TRBD2 may be the D gene (6 bases each). With 1 base removed from V and 6 bases from J, the gap between germline ends came to 20 bases. The CDR3 is made up of 16 amino acids. Germline lookup yields CDR1 SGHRS and CDR2 YFSETQ. The CDR3 spells CASSLLGAGDFGEQYF. CDR3 nucleotide sequence: TGCGCCAGCAGCTTGTTGGGGGCAGGGGACTTCGGCGAGCAGTACTTC. The variable domain in full, completed from reference TRBV5-1 and TRBJ2-7, reads KAGVTQTPRYLIKTRGQQVTLSCSPISGHRSVSWYQQTPGQGLQFLFEYFSETQRNKGNFPGRFSGRQFSNSRSEMNVSTLELGDSALYLCASSLLGAGDFGEQYFGPGTRLTVT.

This clone was seen only once. This chain uses TRBV18 with TRBJ1-4; D might be TRBD1 (6 bases). Germline loops: CDR1 KGHSH, CDR2 LQKENI. The V end lost 3 bases, the J end lost 3 bases, and 14 bases lay between the germline ends. The CDR3 has 16 residues. In DNA, the CDR3 is TGTGCCAGCTCACCGGTGCCGGGGGCACCTAATGAAAAACTGTTTTTT. Its protein is CASSPVPGAPNEKLFF.

This rearrangement joins TRBV30 to TRBJ1-5, with no clear D. The V end was cut by 6 bases, the J end by 7 bases, with 13 bases between. Germline V gene data show CDR1 as GTSNPN and CDR2 as SVGIG (reference sequence). The CDR3 covers 12 residues. Here the CDR3 reads CACSSDMQPQHF. In DNA form, the CDR3 reads TGTGCCTGTTCAAGTGATATGCAGCCCCAGCATTTT. Filled out from reference TRBV30 and TRBJ1-5, the complete variable domain reads SQTIHQWPATLVQPVGSPLSLECTVEGTSNPNLYWYRQAAGRGLQLLFYSVGIGQISSEVPQNLSASRPQDRQFILSSKKLLLSDSGFYLCACSSDMQPQHFGDGTRLSIL.